A single sample gave rise to the 20 T cell receptor beta chains below, sequenced in a study of cytomegalovirus exposure and HLA in healthy donors. Vbeta (60) and Jbeta (13) primers were used in the PCR. This table comes from immunoSEQ multiplex PCR, and its TCRdb copy is limited to in-frame clones, with some not included. The sample contains about 120,000 clones, roughly 71% of which appear only once. Sequenced material: PBMCs. The receptors derive from a middle-aged woman in good health and CMV-seropositive.

Concerning this clone itself: At one end the junction does not follow the germline gene, possibly because of a read error. The rearrangement links TRBV6-1 to TRBJ2-1, with D unresolved. Germline-derived CDR1 and CDR2 are MNHNS and SASEGT. This CDR3 spans 15 amino acids. CDR3 sequence reads: CASREAGSSYNEQFF. Written as DNA, the CDR3 is TGTGCCAGCAGGGAAGCCGGGTCCTCCTACAATGAGCAGTTCTTC.

V gene TRBV28 combines with J gene TRBJ2-7; 7 positions match TRBD2. Trimming at V came to 5 bases and at J to 2 bases, leaving 3 bases not matched to a gene. This CDR3 comprises 13 residues. Germline-derived CDR1 and CDR2 are MDHEN and SYDVKM. This chain's CDR3 is CASSPGTTYEQYF. The CDR3 DNA is TGTGCCAGCAGTCCGGGGACTACCTACGAGCAGTACTTC.

Comment on this clone: An end of the junction differs from the germline gene, which may be a read error. In DNA, the CDR3 is TGTGCCAGTTATGTACGGGGTAACACCGGAGAGCTGTTTTTT. It yields the protein CASYVRGNTGELFF. The J gene is TRBJ2-2, the V gene TRBV19; the D gene is possibly TRBD2 (5 bases). This CDR3 is built from 14 residues. The germline CDR1 and CDR2 sequences are LNHDA and SQIVND (reference sequence).

The chain is built from TRBV28 and TRBJ1-5; TRBD1 matches at 11 bases. The CDR3 consists of 20 residues. Germline loops: CDR1 MDHEN, CDR2 SYDVKM. Losses at the gene ends were 6 bases for V and 3 bases for J; bases not matched to a gene: 19. The CDR3 DNA is TGTGCCAGCAGCTATACCCCGGGACAGGGGGTTTTTCGGTACAATCAGCCCCAGCATTTT. It codes for CASSYTPGQGVFRYNQPQHF.

For the CDR3, the DNA is TGTGCCAGCAGTCCTACAGGGGATTATGGCTACACCTTC. Translated: CASSPTGDYGYTF. The chain combines TRBV28 with TRBJ1-2; the match to TRBD1 covers 7 bases. V dropped 5 bases and J dropped 5; count of bases not matched to a gene: 5. This CDR3 region has 13 residues. Looked up from germline, CDR1 is MDHEN and CDR2 is SYDVKM.

The chain couples TRBV27 to TRBJ2-3, with D hard to call. The CDR3 consists of 14 residues. Germline CDR1 is MNHEY and CDR2 is SMNVEV (reference sequence). Trimming took 3 bases from V and 0 from J, leaving 7 bases between them. Here the CDR3 reads CASSFGYSTDTQYF. CDR3 in DNA: TGTGCCAGCAGTTTCGGGTATAGCACAGATACGCAGTATTTT.

This clone occurred once. The rearrangement uses TRBV5-1 and TRBJ1-2; D gene uncertain. CDR1 and CDR2 from the germline V gene are SGHRS and YFSETQ. CDR3 length: 13 amino acids. V was clipped by 0 bases and J by 8 bases, with 11 bases between them. This chain's CDR3 is CASSLGGDEGYTF. For the CDR3, the DNA is TGCGCCAGCAGCTTGGGGGGAGACGAAGGCTACACCTTC.

The V gene is TRBV30, the J gene TRBJ2-7, with D maybe TRBD2 (6 bases). This CDR3 has 13 amino acids. Deletions cut 3 bases from V and 2 bases from J, with 11 bases between. Germline lookup yields CDR1 GTSNPN and CDR2 SVGIG (reference sequence). The CDR3 loop is CAWSSGQTYEQYF. The CDR3 region has the DNA TGTGCCTGGAGCAGCGGGCAAACCTACGAGCAGTACTTC.

This sequence joins TRBV30 and TRBJ1-3; 7 bases match TRBD1. After removal of 0 bases from V and 14 bases from J, the junction contained 7 bases not matched to a gene. Per the germline V gene, CDR1 is GTSNPN and CDR2 is SVGIG (reference sequence). The CDR3 has 12 amino acids. The CDR3 protein is CAWSVDREGLYF. The CDR3 nucleotides are TGTGCCTGGAGTGTCGACAGGGAAGGTTTATATTTT.

This clone was seen more than once but under ten times. The chain employs TRBV7-9 and TRBJ1-1, with D perhaps TRBD1 (6 bases). The CDR3 runs to 13 residues. Trimming took off 1 base at V and 4 bases at J, with 7 bases between the two ends. CDR1 is SEHNR, CDR2 FQNEAQ, per germline (reference sequence). As DNA, the CDR3 is TGTGCCAGCAGCTTAGAAGGGGGCACTGAAGCTTTCTTT. Translated: CASSLEGGTEAFF. Using reference TRBV7-9 and TRBJ1-1 for the parts outside the CDR3, the full variable domain is DTGVSQNPRHKITKRGQNVTFRCDPISEHNRLYWYRQTLGQGPEFLTYFQNEAQLEKSRLLSDRFSAERPKGSFSTLEIQRTEQGDSAMYLCASSLEGGTEAFFGQGTRLTVV.

The chain uses TRBV28 and TRBJ1-6, with 9 bases fitting TRBD1. Looked up from germline, CDR1 is MDHEN and CDR2 is SYDVKM. V shed 1 base and J 5 bases; nucleotides not matched to a gene: 6. CDR3 size: 17 residues. DNA of the CDR3: TGTGCCAGCAGTTTATCTGGGACAGGGTTAGATAATTCACCCCTCCACTTT. Encoded protein: CASSLSGTGLDNSPLHF.

The gene calls are TRBV11-3 and TRBJ1-5; D is ambiguous. Germline CDR1 SGHNT, CDR2 YENEEA. V lost 4 bases, J lost 3 bases, and 4 bases lay in between. This CDR3 spans 12 amino acids. This CDR3 is CASSSFNQPQHF. Here the CDR3 DNA reads TGTGCCAGCAGCTCATTCAATCAGCCCCAGCATTTT.

CDR3: CSVLLTGNPPNYGYTF. CDR3 nucleotide sequence: TGCAGCGTTCTATTGACAGGGAACCCCCCTAACTATGGCTACACCTTC. The chain carries TRBV29-1 and TRBJ1-2, with TRBD1 matching 7 bases. The CDR3 totals 16 residues. Germline trimming cut 5 bases from V and 0 bases from J; bases unmatched to any gene: 12. Germline CDR1 reads SQVTM; CDR2 reads ANQGSEA.

V is TRBV7-3 and J is TRBJ2-7; no clear D. CDR3 length: 14 amino acids. CDR1 and CDR2 (germline): SGHTA, FQGTGA. Trimming pared 5 bases from V and 6 bases from J, leaving 17 bases between. CDR3 loop: CASSHTNQAGEQYF. The CDR3 DNA sequence: TGTGCCAGCAGCCACACAAACCAGGCTGGCGAGCAGTACTTC.

The chain employs TRBV2 and TRBJ2-3; 8 bases agree with TRBD2. The V gene's germline CDR1 is SNHLY and CDR2 FYNNEI. The CDR3 runs to 15 residues. Trimming removed 6 bases from V and 2 bases from J; junction bases left unmatched: 7. CDR3 loop: CASSRRTSNTDTQYF. Here the CDR3 DNA reads TGTGCCAGCAGCAGACGGACTAGCAACACAGATACGCAGTATTTT.

The chain combines TRBV29-1 with TRBJ1-1, with D unclear. Germline V gene data show CDR1 as SQVTM and CDR2 as ANQGSEA. There are 12 residues in the CDR3. Trimming shortened V by 7 bases and J by 4 bases, and 13 bases separated the two germline ends. The CDR3 loop reads CSAYEEGTEAFF. The CDR3, as DNA: TGCAGCGCCTACGAGGAGGGCACTGAAGCTTTCTTT.

The rearrangement links TRBV5-1 to TRBJ1-5; 7 bases align to TRBD1. This CDR3 comprises 19 residues. The junction had 18 bases not matched to a gene; V was cut back by 4 bases and J by 2 bases. Germline V gene data show CDR1 as SGHRS and CDR2 as YFSETQ. CDR3 DNA sequence: TGCGCCAGCAGCAGAGGACAGGAAGAGGGTGAGTGGGGCAATCAGCCCCAGCATTTT. Translation gives CASSRGQEEGEWGNQPQHF.

J is TRBJ2-1 and V is TRBV29-1, with 7 bases identical to TRBD2. Trimming removed 4 bases from V and 4 bases from J; junction bases left unmatched: 10. The length of the CDR3 is 15 residues. CDR1 and CDR2 (germline): SQVTM, ANQGSEA. CDR3 in amino acids: CSVVEWLAVYNEQFF. In DNA form, the CDR3 reads TGCAGCGTTGTGGAGTGGCTAGCGGTGTACAATGAGCAGTTCTTC.

This chain uses TRBV6-5 with TRBJ2-7, with 7 bases that match TRBD2. CDR3 length: 15 residues. Per the germline V gene, CDR1 is MNHEY and CDR2 is SVGAGI. Trimming removed 6 bases from V and 0 bases from J; junction bases left unmatched: 8. CDR3 DNA sequence: TGTGCCAGCAGAAAACTAGCGAGGAGCTCCTACGAGCAGTACTTC. This sequence encodes CASRKLARSSYEQYF.

The chain uses TRBV19 and TRBJ2-7; 8 bases align to TRBD1. The germline V gene has CDR1 LNHDA and CDR2 SQIVND (reference sequence). Unmatched junction bases numbered 5, after V lost 5 bases and J lost 5 bases. The CDR3 is 13 residues long. CDR3 DNA: TGTGCCAGTAGTCCCGGACAGGGAGACGAGCAGTACTTC. Translating gives CASSPGQGDEQYF. Filled out from reference TRBV19 and TRBJ2-7, the complete variable domain reads DGGITQSPKYLFRKEGQNVTLSCEQNLNHDAMYWYRQDPGQGLRLIYYSQIVNDFQKGDIAEGYSVSREKKESFPLTVTSAQKNPTAFYLCASSPGQGDEQYFGPGTRLTVT.